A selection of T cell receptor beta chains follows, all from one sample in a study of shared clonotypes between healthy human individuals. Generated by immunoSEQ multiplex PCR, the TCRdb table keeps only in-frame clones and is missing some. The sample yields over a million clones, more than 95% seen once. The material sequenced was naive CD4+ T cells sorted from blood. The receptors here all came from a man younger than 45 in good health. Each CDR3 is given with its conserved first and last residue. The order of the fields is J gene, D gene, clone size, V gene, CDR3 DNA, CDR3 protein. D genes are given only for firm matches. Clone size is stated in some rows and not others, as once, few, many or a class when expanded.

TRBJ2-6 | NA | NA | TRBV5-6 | TGTGCCAGCAGCTTTTCGGAAAGCTCTGGGGCCAACGTCCTGACTTTC | CASSFSESSGANVLTF
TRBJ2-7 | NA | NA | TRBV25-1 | TGTGCCAGCAGTGCCGGTTGGGGCTACGAGCAGTACTTC | CASSAGWGYEQYF
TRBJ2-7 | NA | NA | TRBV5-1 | TGCGCCAGCAGCTTGGCCCAGCAGCCCACCCTCTCCTACGAGCAGTACTTC | CASSLAQQPTLSYEQYF
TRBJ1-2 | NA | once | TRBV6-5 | TGTGCCAGCACGGAGGAGGGGGGTAGCTACACCTTC | CASTEEGGSYTF
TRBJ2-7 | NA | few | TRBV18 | TGTGCCAGCTCACCAGGGGTCGAGCAGTACTTC | CASSPGVEQYF
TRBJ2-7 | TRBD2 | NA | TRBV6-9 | TGTGCCAGCAGTCACCGACTAGCGGGTGTCTACGAGCAGTACTTC | CASSHRLAGVYEQYF
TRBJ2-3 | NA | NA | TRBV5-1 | TGCGCCAGCAGCTCGGGGACGGTTAGCACAGATACGCAGTATTTT | CASSSGTVSTDTQYF
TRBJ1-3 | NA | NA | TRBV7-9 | TGTGCCAGCAGCTTAGTTCCGGGTAACACCATATATTTT | CASSLVPGNTIYF
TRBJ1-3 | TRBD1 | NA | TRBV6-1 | TGTGCCAGCAGTGAGACAGGGGGATCTGGAAACACCATATATTTT | CASSETGGSGNTIYF
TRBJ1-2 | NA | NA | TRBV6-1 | TGTGCCAGCAGTGTTTCGGGGAGAAGCGGCCTTAACTATGGCTACACCTTC | CASSVSGRSGLNYGYTF
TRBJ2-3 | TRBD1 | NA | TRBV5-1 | TGCGCCAGCAGTGGGGACAGGGGGCTCACAGATACGCAGTATTTT | CASSGDRGLTDTQYF
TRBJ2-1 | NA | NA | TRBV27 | TGTGCCAGCAGTTTATTTGCCTCCCAAGGCTACAATGAGCAGTTCTTC | CASSLFASQGYNEQFF
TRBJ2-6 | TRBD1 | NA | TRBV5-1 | TGCGCCAGCAGCTTGGCCGCCTGGACAGGGACCTCTGGGGCCAACGTCCTGACTTTC | CASSLAAWTGTSGANVLTF
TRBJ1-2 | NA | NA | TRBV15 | TGTGCCACCAGCAGCCCTCTAAACAATGGCTACACCTTC | CATSSPLNNGYTF
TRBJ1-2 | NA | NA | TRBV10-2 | TGCGCCAGCAGTCAGTCCTATGGCTACACCTTC | CASSQSYGYTF
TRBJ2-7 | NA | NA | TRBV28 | TGTGCCAGCAGCTCCCTGAGGCTTCTCATCTCCTACGAGCAGTACTTC | CASSSLRLLISYEQYF
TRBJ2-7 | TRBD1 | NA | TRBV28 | TGTGCCAGCAGTTTGTACTCCCCGCCGGACAGGGAGGACGAGCAGTACTTC | CASSLYSPPDREDEQYF
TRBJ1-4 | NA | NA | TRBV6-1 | TGTGCCAGCAGTGAAGGGTACAGCTATGAAAAACTGTTTTTT | CASSEGYSYEKLFF
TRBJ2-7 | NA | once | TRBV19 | TGTGCCACCTCGGACGTCTCCTACGAGCAGTACTTC | CATSDVSYEQYF
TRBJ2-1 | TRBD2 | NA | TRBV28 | TGTGCCAGCAGCACCGGGACTAGCGGGCGGGATGAGCAGTTCTTC | CASSTGTSGRDEQFF
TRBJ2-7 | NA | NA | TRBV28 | TGTGCCACCTTAGGGGGGCGCGAGCAGTACTTC | CATLGGREQYF
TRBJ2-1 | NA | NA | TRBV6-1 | TGTGCCAGCAGAGTGGCGTGGAATGAGCAGTTCTTC | CASRVAWNEQFF
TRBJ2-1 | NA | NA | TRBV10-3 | TGTGCCTCCCAGGGGGGAGCACCCTACAATGAGCAGTTCTTC | CASQGGAPYNEQFF
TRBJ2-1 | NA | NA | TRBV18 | TGTGCCAGCTCACCAACCAGAACTTCCAATGAGCAGTTCTTC | CASSPTRTSNEQFF
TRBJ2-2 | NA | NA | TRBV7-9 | TGTGCCAGCAGCCAAGGACCGCCGCGTGAGCTGTTTTTT | CASSQGPPRELFF
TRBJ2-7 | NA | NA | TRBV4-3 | TGCGCCAGCAGCCAAGATGTGAGCTCCTACGAGCAGTACTTC | CASSQDVSSYEQYF
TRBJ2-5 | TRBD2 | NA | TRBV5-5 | TGTGCCAGCAGCTTCAGACTAGCGGGAGAGACCCAGTACTTC | CASSFRLAGETQYF
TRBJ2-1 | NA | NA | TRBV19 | TGTGCCAGTAGTATAGATCGCAGGGGCTACCCGTTCTTC | CASSIDRRGYPFF
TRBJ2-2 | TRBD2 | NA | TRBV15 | TGTGCCACCAGCAGAGGATTAGCGGGCCTCGGCACCGGGGAGCTGTTTTTT | CATSRGLAGLGTGELFF
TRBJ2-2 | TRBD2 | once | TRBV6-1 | TGTGCCAGCAGTGAAGGGACTAGCGGGAGAGATACCGGGGAGCTGTTTTTT | CASSEGTSGRDTGELFF
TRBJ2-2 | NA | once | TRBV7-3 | TGTGCCAGCAGCTTTACCGGGACTGCACTGTCAGCCGGGGAGCTGTTTTTT | CASSFTGTALSAGELFF
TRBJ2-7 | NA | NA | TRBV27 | TGTGCCAGCAGTCCTCGGCGTGGCCCAACCTACGAGCAGTACTTC | CASSPRRGPTYEQYF
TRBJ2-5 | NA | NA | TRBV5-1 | TGCGCCAGCAGCTTGAAAGGGAGGACGGAGACCCAGTACTTC | CASSLKGRTETQYF
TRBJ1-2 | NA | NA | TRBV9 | TGTGCCAGCAGCGTAGGGCCAGGAGCTAACTATGGCTACACCTTC | CASSVGPGANYGYTF
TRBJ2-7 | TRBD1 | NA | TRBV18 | TGTGCCAGCTCACTACAGGGGGCTAGGTACGAGCAGTACTTC | CASSLQGARYEQYF
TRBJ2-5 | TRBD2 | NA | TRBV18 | TGTGCCAGCTCACCACGGACTAGCGGGTACCAAGAGACCCAGTACTTC | CASSPRTSGYQETQYF
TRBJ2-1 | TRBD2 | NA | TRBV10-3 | TGTGCCTCCTGGGCGGCGGGAGGGAACTCCTACAATGAGCAGTTCTTC | CASWAAGGNSYNEQFF
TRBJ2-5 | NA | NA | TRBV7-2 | TGTGCCTCCGGGCTAAGGGGGGCGGAGACCCAGTACTTC | CASGLRGAETQYF
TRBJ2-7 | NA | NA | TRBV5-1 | TGCGCCAGCAGGGCGGGACCCCATCAGGACTACGAGCAGTACTTC | CASRAGPHQDYEQYF
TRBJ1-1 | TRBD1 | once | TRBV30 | TGTGCCTGGATGGGACAGCCGAACACTGAAGCTTTCTTT | CAWMGQPNTEAFF
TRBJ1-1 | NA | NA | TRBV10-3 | TGTGCCATCAGTGAATGGGAGGCTGAAGCTTTCTTT | CAISEWEAEAFF
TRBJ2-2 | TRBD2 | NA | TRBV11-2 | TGTGCCAGCAGCTTAGTCTGGACTAGCGGAAACACCGGGGAGCTGTTTTTT | CASSLVWTSGNTGELFF
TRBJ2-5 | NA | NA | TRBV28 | TGTGCCAGCAGTTTATTGTCAGGGCCAAAAGAGACCCAGTACTTC | CASSLLSGPKETQYF
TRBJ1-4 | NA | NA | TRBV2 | TGTGCCAGCAGTGAAGTACAAAAACTGTTTTTT | CASSEVQKLFF
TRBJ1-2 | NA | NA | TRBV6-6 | TGTGCCAGCAGACGGTCTGTGGGGGGAGACTATGGCTACACCTTC | CASRRSVGGDYGYTF
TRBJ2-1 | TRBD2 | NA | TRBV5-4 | TGTGCCAGCAGCTTGGGGACTAGCGGTTACAATGAGCAGTTCTTC | CASSLGTSGYNEQFF
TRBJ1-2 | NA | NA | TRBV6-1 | TGTGCCAGCAGTGATTCTTGGGGAGCTAACTATGGCTACACCTTC | CASSDSWGANYGYTF
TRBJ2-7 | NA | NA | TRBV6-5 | TGTGCCAGCAGTAAAACCCCCCCGGGGTGGTACGAGCAGTACTTC | CASSKTPPGWYEQYF
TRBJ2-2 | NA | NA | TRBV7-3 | TGTGCCAGCAGCCCAAATGCAGGGGTGGTCACCGGGGAGCTGTTTTTT | CASSPNAGVVTGELFF
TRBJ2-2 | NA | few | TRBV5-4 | TGTGCCAGCAGCCCTCAGGGCGAGGCCGGGGAGCTGTTTTTT | CASSPQGEAGELFF
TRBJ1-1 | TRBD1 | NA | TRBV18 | TGTGCCAGCTCAGAGGGACAGGCGAACACTGAAGCTTTCTTT | CASSEGQANTEAFF
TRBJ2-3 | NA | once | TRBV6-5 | TGTGCCAGCAGTTACTCCGGGGTATCAAGGCCAGATACGCAGTATTTT | CASSYSGVSRPDTQYF
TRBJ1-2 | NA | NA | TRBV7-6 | TGTGCCAGCAGCTTCCGGGCCCCTTACGGGAGTAGCTATGGCTACACCTTC | CASSFRAPYGSSYGYTF
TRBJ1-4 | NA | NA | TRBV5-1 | TGCGCCAGCAGCTTGACCGCAGGGCAAGAAAAACTGTTTTTT | CASSLTAGQEKLFF
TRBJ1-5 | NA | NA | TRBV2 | TGTGCCAGCAGTGAACGCTGGGAGGGAGGGCCCCAGCATTTT | CASSERWEGGPQHF
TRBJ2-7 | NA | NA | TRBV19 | TGTGCCAGTAGTATCCGGGACGGCTACGAGCAGTACTTC | CASSIRDGYEQYF
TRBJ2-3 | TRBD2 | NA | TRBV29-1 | TGCAGCGCCGGGGGGGGAGAAGTAACAGATACGCAGTATTTT | CSAGGGEVTDTQYF
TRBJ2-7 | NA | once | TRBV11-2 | TGTGCCAGCAGCCCCCAGGGGTACGAGCAGTACTTC | CASSPQGYEQYF